The 16 T cell receptor beta chains listed next were all sequenced from one sample in a study of PD-L1 blockade in urothelial cancer. TCRdb's copy holds only in-frame clones and misses some; the assay was immunoSEQ multiplex PCR. The data contain around 110,000 clones, approximately 90% of them seen just once; the ten biggest clones take up 3% to 4.5%. Time point given: peripheral blood 6 weeks after treatment start. The material sequenced was PBMCs, taken around atezolizumab (anti-PD-L1) treatment. The receptor set was obtained from a man aged 55 to 69 with urothelial cancer.

This chain links TRBV9 with TRBJ2-1; D not resolved. V dropped 0 bases and J dropped 7 bases, with 20 bases sitting between them. This CDR3 comprises 17 residues. Germline CDR1 SGDLS, CDR2 YYNGEE. The chain's CDR3 is CASSVEANPHVWNEQFF. The DNA of the CDR3 is TGTGCCAGCAGCGTAGAAGCGAACCCGCACGTGTGGAATGAGCAGTTCTTC.

V usage is TRBV4-3 and J usage is TRBJ2-4; the D gene is possibly TRBD1 (5 bases). CDR1 is LGHNA, CDR2 YSLEER, per germline. The ends were cut back, 0 bases at V and 2 bases at J, with 11 bases in the middle. The CDR3 length is 16 residues. The CDR3 sequence: CASSQDTAGTKNIQYF. DNA for the CDR3: TGCGCCAGCAGCCAAGATACAGCAGGGACCAAAAACATTCAGTACTTC.

The V call is TRBV5-6, the J call TRBJ2-3; TRBD1 matches 8 bases. Germline CDR1 reads SGHDT; CDR2 reads YYEEEE. The CDR3 spans 16 residues. Trimming at V came to 4 bases and at J to 1 base, leaving 8 bases not matched to a gene. This chain's CDR3 is CASSPLDRVGTDTQYF. DNA of the CDR3: TGTGCCAGCAGCCCCTTGGACAGGGTAGGCACAGATACGCAGTATTTT. Using reference TRBV5-6 and TRBJ2-3 for the parts outside the CDR3, the full variable domain is DAGVTQSPTHLIKTRGQQVTLRCSPKSGHDTVSWYQQALGQGPQFIFQYYEEEERQRGNFPDRFSGHQFPNYSSELNVNALLLGDSALYLCASSPLDRVGTDTQYFGPGTRLTVL.

This clone appeared a few times. V is TRBV19 and J is TRBJ2-2, with D tentatively TRBD1 (7 bases). Germline-derived CDR1 and CDR2 are LNHDA and SQIVND (reference sequence). The V end lost 5 bases, the J end lost 4 bases, and 11 bases lay between the germline ends. The CDR3 totals 14 residues. CDR3 DNA sequence: TGTGCCAGTAGTTGGCAGGGGGGCACCGGGGAGCTGTTTTTT. Translation gives CASSWQGGTGELFF.

V and J are TRBV7-2 and TRBJ2-7; 10 bases match TRBD1. V dropped 4 bases and J dropped 4; count of bases not matched to a gene: 10. The CDR3 loop spans 16 amino acids. Germline V CDR1 and CDR2: SGHTA, FQGNSA. In DNA, the CDR3 is TGTGCCAGCAGCTCCACCAGGGACAGGGGAAGGTACGAGCAGTACTTC. Protein sequence: CASSSTRDRGRYEQYF.

The V gene is TRBV6-6, the J gene TRBJ2-3, with TRBD1 identical over 7 bases. J was trimmed by 2 bases and V by 5 bases; bases with no gene match: 7. This CDR3 has 15 amino acids. The germline V gene encodes CDR1 MNHNY and CDR2 SVGAGI (reference sequence). For the CDR3, the DNA is TGTGCCAGCAGTCCGGGACAGTTAAACACAGATACGCAGTATTTT. Translated: CASSPGQLNTDTQYF.

The chain recombines TRBV19 with TRBJ1-2, with 9 bases aligning to TRBD1. J gave up 2 bases and V 3 bases, and 1 base lay outside the gene matches. The CDR3 runs to 14 residues. The germline V gene encodes CDR1 LNHDA and CDR2 SQIVND (reference sequence). CDR3 in amino acids: CASSIDRGNYGYTF. The CDR3 DNA follows: TGTGCCAGTAGTATCGACAGGGGGAACTATGGCTACACCTTC.

The chain joins TRBV7-2 to TRBJ2-3; 7 nucleotides align to TRBD1. Losses at the gene ends were 4 bases for V and 8 bases for J; bases not matched to a gene: 12. This CDR3 region has 15 residues. Germline CDR1 is SGHTA and CDR2 is FQGNSA. The chain's CDR3 is CASSSDREGLGTQYF. The CDR3 DNA sequence: TGTGCCAGCAGCTCTGACAGGGAAGGACTGGGTACGCAGTATTTT.

The V gene is TRBV10-3, the J gene TRBJ1-1; D not resolved. Germline V gene sequence: CDR1 ENHRY, CDR2 SYGVKD. The CDR3 totals 14 residues. V was trimmed by 3 bases and J by 8 bases, leaving 16 bases between them. CDR3 sequence (DNA): TGTGCCATCAGTGAAGGAGGAACGAAACGGGAAGCTTTCTTT. It is translated as CAISEGGTKREAFF.

Concerning this clone: The junction departs from the called germline gene at one end, perhaps through a read error. V usage is TRBV6-1 and J usage is TRBJ2-3, with TRBD1 as a possible D gene (5 bases). The CDR3 sequence is 13 residues long. The V gene's germline CDR1 is MNHNS and CDR2 SASEGT. The DNA for the CDR3 is TGTGCCAGCAGTGACTACGACACAAAGACAGTAAGTTTT. Amino acids: CASSDYDTKTVSF.

V usage is TRBV7-9 and J usage is TRBJ1-2; TRBD1 aligns across 8 bases. The CDR3 covers 15 residues. Germline V CDR1 and CDR2: SEHNR, FQNEAQ (reference sequence). V gave up 1 base and J gave up 6 bases; unmatched junction bases: 7. The CDR3 coding sequence is TGTGCCAGCAGCTTAGGGGGCAGGGGGCTGGATGGCTACACCTTC. Its protein is CASSLGGRGLDGYTF.

The chain combines TRBV5-1 with TRBJ2-7; TRBD2 matches 11 bases. Germline loops: CDR1 SGHRS, CDR2 YFSETQ. Trimming removed 4 bases from V and 3 bases from J; junction bases left unmatched: 9. There are 16 residues in the CDR3. CDR3 amino acids: CASSPLAGGRFYEQYF. CDR3 DNA sequence: TGCGCCAGCAGCCCGTTAGCGGGGGGGCGGTTCTACGAGCAGTACTTC.

This chain links TRBV7-6 with TRBJ2-7; D is perhaps TRBD2 (6 bases). Germline CDR1 SGHVS, CDR2 FNYEAQ. V gave up 5 bases and J gave up 5 bases, with 16 bases separating them. CDR3 length: 14 amino acids. CDR3 amino acids: CASSPGVGLNEQYF. CDR3 DNA sequence: TGTGCCAGCAGCCCGGGGGTTGGGTTGAACGAGCAGTACTTC. The complete variable domain, with remaining parts taken from reference TRBV7-6 and TRBJ2-7, reads GAGVSQSPRYKVTKRGQDVALRCDPISGHVSLYWYRQALGQGPEFLTYFNYEAQQDKSGLPNDRFSAERPEGSISTLTIQRTEQRDSAMYRCASSPGVGLNEQYFGPGTRLTVT.

The chain couples TRBV7-2 to TRBJ2-7, with D unresolved. Looked up from germline, CDR1 is SGHTA and CDR2 is FQGNSA. This CDR3 has 13 amino acids. Deletions cut 5 bases from V and 6 bases from J, with 14 bases between. Written as DNA, the CDR3 is TGTGCCAGCAGCCTTGAGGCACTGGGCGAGCAGTACTTC. Encoded protein: CASSLEALGEQYF.

The chain couples TRBV5-1 to TRBJ1-1, with TRBD1 matching over 9 bases. This CDR3 is built from 15 residues. Losses at the gene ends were 4 bases for V and 5 bases for J; bases not matched to a gene: 9. Germline V gene data show CDR1 as SGHRS and CDR2 as YFSETQ. The CDR3 DNA reads as TGCGCCAGCAGCCGACAAACAGGGGGCCGAACTGAAGCTTTCTTT. It codes for CASSRQTGGRTEAFF.

V is TRBV19 and J is TRBJ1-4; D is possibly TRBD1 (6 bases). The CDR3 runs 14 residues. Deletions cut 3 bases from V and 5 bases from J, with 10 bases between. Per germline, CDR1 LNHDA and CDR2 SQIVND (reference sequence). The CDR3 is CASSMQGRNEKLFF. CDR3 bases: TGTGCCAGTAGTATGCAGGGGCGCAATGAAAAACTGTTTTTT.